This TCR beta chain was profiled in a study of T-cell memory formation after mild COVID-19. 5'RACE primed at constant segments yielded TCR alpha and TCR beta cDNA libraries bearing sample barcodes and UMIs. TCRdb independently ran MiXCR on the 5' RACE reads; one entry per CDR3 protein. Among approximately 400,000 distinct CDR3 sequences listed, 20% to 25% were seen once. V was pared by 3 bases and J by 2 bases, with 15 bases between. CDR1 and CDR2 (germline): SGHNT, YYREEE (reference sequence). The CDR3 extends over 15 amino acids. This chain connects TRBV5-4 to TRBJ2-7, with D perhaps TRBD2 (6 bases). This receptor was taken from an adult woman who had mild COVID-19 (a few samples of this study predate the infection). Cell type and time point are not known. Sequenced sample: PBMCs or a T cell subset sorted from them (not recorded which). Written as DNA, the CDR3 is TGTGCCAGCAGCTCGGGACTGGTGGGCCCCTACGAGCAGTACTTC. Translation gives CASSSGLVGPYEQYF.